This T cell receptor beta chain derives from a study of CD8 T cells in ankylosing spondylitis. Study-wide findings and caveats: Prior work had noted some motif variants in reactive arthritis blood and synovial fluid. Disease-associated clonotypes exhibited CD8+ identity and were relatively infrequent in peripheral blood. A motif of fewer than ten highly homologous TCR beta variants was seen as apparently characteristic of ankylosing spondylitis blood.

TCR beta libraries were made by quantitative 5'-RACE with molecular barcodes. TCRdb re-called the 5' RACE reads through MiXCR, storing one row per CDR3 protein. This table has 200,000 to 300,000 distinct CDR3 sequences, roughly 8.2% appearing once. In its sample, this clonotype was seen many times. Its antigen is unknown. The J segment lost 7 bases and the V segment lost 3 bases, leaving 7 bases of the junction unmatched. This CDR3 region has 15 residues. The germline CDR1 and CDR2 sequences are LNHNV and YYDKDF (reference sequence). The source of this sequence is a female donor with ankylosing spondylitis or in good health (not recorded which). Sequences were obtained from blood, either unsorted or a sorted T cell fraction (not recorded which). V and J are TRBV15 and TRBJ2-4; the match to TRBD1 covers 9 bases. DNA of the CDR3: TGTGCCACCAGCAGGAACAGGGGGCGAGGGAACATTCAGTACTTC. Translated: CATSRNRGRGNIQYF.